The 13 T cell receptor beta chains reported below all come from one sample, sequenced in a study of blood T cells in healthy people across ages. Sample-barcoded 5' priming and a J-beta primer mix drove a second PCR of roughly 7 to 11 cycles. MiXCR was run by TCRdb on the 5' RACE reads, yielding one entry per CDR3 protein. The table lists roughly 700,000 distinct CDR3 sequences, around 45% of them singletons. Sample: blood. The receptors stem from an older woman in good health.

The chain uses TRBV5-6 and TRBJ1-1, with D unclear. The CDR3 sequence is 13 residues long. The germline V gene encodes CDR1 SGHDT and CDR2 YYEEEE. With 0 bases removed from V and 0 bases from J, the gap between germline ends came to 3 bases. DNA of the CDR3: TGTGCCAGCAGCTTGGACATGAACACTGAAGCTTTCTTT. Encoded protein: CASSLDMNTEAFF. Drawing the rest from reference TRBV5-6 and TRBJ1-1, the complete variable domain is DAGVTQSPTHLIKTRGQQVTLRCSPKSGHDTVSWYQQALGQGPQFIFQYYEEEERQRGNFPDRFSGHQFPNYSSELNVNALLLGDSALYLCASSLDMNTEAFFGQGTRLTVV.

This clonotype was observed a handful of times. The chain uses TRBV27 and TRBJ2-7; 11 nucleotides line up with TRBD1. CDR3 size: 17 residues. Germline V lookup: CDR1 MNHEY, CDR2 SMNVEV (reference sequence). With 2 bases clipped from V and 4 bases from J, the junction kept 10 bases outside the gene matches. Here the CDR3 DNA reads TGTGCCAGCAGTTTACTGGTGGGACAGGGGGAAAGGTACGAGCAGTACTTC. Translating it yields CASSLLVGQGERYEQYF.

This sequence joins TRBV4-3 and TRBJ2-2; 13 nucleotides line up with TRBD2. V gave up 4 bases and J gave up 4 bases; unmatched junction bases: 9. This CDR3 has 18 residues. CDR1 and CDR2 (germline): LGHNA, YSLEER. The DNA of the CDR3 is TGCGCCAGCAGCCGTCTCGGACTAGCGGGAGTTCGCACCGGGGAGCTGTTTTTT. Its translation: CASSRLGLAGVRTGELFF.

This clonotype turned up a few times. The chain joins TRBV4-3 to TRBJ2-3, with 10 bases matching TRBD2. The V segment lost 5 bases and the J segment 5 bases; nucleotides outside the gene matches: 7. CDR3 size: 15 residues. Germline CDR1 and CDR2: LGHNA and YSLEER. For the CDR3, the DNA is TGCGCCAGCAGCTCCCGACTAGCGGGCCAAGATACGCAGTATTTT. This codes for CASSSRLAGQDTQYF.

This chain connects TRBV20-1 to TRBJ2-5; D might be TRBD1 (6 bases). V lost 6 bases to trimming and J lost 7 bases, with 18 bases between them. CDR3 length: 13 amino acids. CDR1 is DFQATT and CDR2 is SNEGSKA in the germline V gene (reference sequence). CDR3 bases: TGCAGTGCCCCATCAGGGGTGGGATCGACCCAGTACTTC. It yields the protein CSAPSGVGSTQYF.

The chain recombines TRBV2 with TRBJ2-7, with TRBD1 as a possible D gene (6 bases). The J call may be wrong; the DNA end is better matched by TRBJ2-5. CDR1 and CDR2 from the germline V gene are SNHLY and FYNNEI. This CDR3 is built from 14 residues. The CDR3 loop is CASSDIQGGETQYF. The CDR3, as DNA: TGTGCCAGCAGTGATATACAGGGTGGCGAGACCCAGTACTTC.

This clonotype has only one observation. The gene calls are TRBV20-1 and TRBJ2-1, with D hard to call. V lost 3 bases to trimming and J lost 1 base, with 13 bases between them. This CDR3 has 15 amino acids. Germline V gives CDR1 DFQATT, CDR2 SNEGSKA (reference sequence). CDR3 DNA sequence: TGCAGTGCTAGTGTAGCAGGTGTTTCCTACAATGAGCAGTTCTTC. Translation: CSASVAGVSYNEQFF.

V and J are TRBV20-1 and TRBJ2-3, with TRBD1 as a possible D gene (6 bases). The V end lost 5 bases, the J end lost 8 bases, and 17 bases lay between the germline ends. The CDR3 spans 13 residues. The germline gives CDR1 DFQATT, CDR2 SNEGSKA (reference sequence). The CDR3 DNA reads TGCAGTGCTCAGAAGGGGGTAGAGGGTACGCAGTATTTT. Translated, it gives CSAQKGVEGTQYF.

A remark on this clonotype: The junction and the germline gene differ at one end; a read error may be behind it. The CDR3 region is CASSARGGVYNEQFF. The CDR3 nucleotides read TGTGCTAGCAGCGCCAGGGGGGGAGTTTACAATGAGCAGTTCTTC. This rearrangement joins TRBV7-8 to TRBJ2-1, with D perhaps being TRBD1 or TRBD2 (7 bases each). This CDR3 is 15 amino acids long. Looked up from germline, CDR1 is SGHVS and CDR2 is FQNEAQ.

The gene calls are TRBV5-1 and TRBJ1-6, with D maybe TRBD1 (5 bases). Germline CDR1 SGHRS, CDR2 YFSETQ. The ends were cut back, 1 base at V and 7 bases at J, with 12 bases in the middle. CDR3 length: 15 amino acids. The CDR3 spells CASSLWAQGNSPLHF. CDR3 DNA: TGCGCCAGCAGCTTGTGGGCCCAGGGCAATTCACCCCTCCACTTT. Together with reference TRBV5-1 and TRBJ1-6, the CDR3 gives the full variable domain: KAGVTQTPRYLIKTRGQQVTLSCSPISGHRSVSWYQQTPGQGLQFLFEYFSETQRNKGNFPGRFSGRQFSNSRSEMNVSTLELGDSALYLCASSLWAQGNSPLHFGNGTRLTVT.

The chain employs TRBV28 and TRBJ1-5; unclear D gene. Germline-derived CDR1 and CDR2 are MDHEN and SYDVKM. The CDR3 spans 12 residues. With 7 bases removed from V and 5 bases from J, the gap between germline ends came to 9 bases. The CDR3 DNA reads as TGTGCCAGCAATGATGGTTATCAGCCCCAGCATTTT. Its protein is CASNDGYQPQHF.

The CDR3 DNA follows: TGTGCCAGCAGTGTCGACAGAGGCCTCCACTTT. Protein sequence: CASSVDRGLHF. This rearrangement joins TRBV28 to TRBJ1-6; D is possibly TRBD1 (5 bases). Germline V CDR1 and CDR2: MDHEN, SYDVKM. The CDR3 extends over 11 amino acids. Trimming took off 5 bases at V and 15 bases at J, with 11 bases between the two ends.

This clonotype came up a few times. Here the CDR3 reads CATTSRGWGETQYF. CDR3 coding DNA: TGTGCCACCACAAGCAGGGGATGGGGAGAGACCCAGTACTTC. The chain uses TRBV24-1 and TRBJ2-5, with TRBD1 as a possible D gene (6 bases). Germline V lookup: CDR1 KGHDR, CDR2 SFDVKD. The CDR3 has 14 residues. V lost 8 bases and J 4 bases, leaving 16 bases between the germline ends.